The source of this T cell receptor (beta chain) is a study of cytomegalovirus exposure and HLA in healthy donors. Findings and caveats of the study: Associated with cytomegalovirus, according to the listing, were 150 to 200 TCR beta chains. Most observed TCR sequences were rare, whereas some public TCRs were detected in many donors. Subsequent analysis of the 120 or so validation repertoires found a tendency for first-cohort TCR clusters to co-occur.

Method: immunoSEQ multiplex PCR; TCRdb's copy keeps in-frame clones and lacks some. Counted here are 60,000 to 70,000 clones, approximately 92% occurring once; the ten biggest clones make up about 5.4%. This clone was detected once. What it binds is unknown. Donors were drawn from the approximately 120-subject validation cohort, separate from the approximately 680-subject first cohort. With 9 bases clipped from V and 1 base from J, the junction kept 7 bases outside the gene matches. Germline CDR1 reads MNHNS; CDR2 reads SASEGT. This CDR3 has 14 amino acids. The sequencing input was PBMCs. The chain combines TRBV6-1 with TRBJ2-3; 7 positions match TRBD1. The source is a man between 18 and 29 years old in good health and CMV-seropositive. The CDR3 nucleotides are TGTGCCAGTCGACAGGGAAGAGGCACAGATACGCAGTATTTT. It is translated as CASRQGRGTDTQYF.